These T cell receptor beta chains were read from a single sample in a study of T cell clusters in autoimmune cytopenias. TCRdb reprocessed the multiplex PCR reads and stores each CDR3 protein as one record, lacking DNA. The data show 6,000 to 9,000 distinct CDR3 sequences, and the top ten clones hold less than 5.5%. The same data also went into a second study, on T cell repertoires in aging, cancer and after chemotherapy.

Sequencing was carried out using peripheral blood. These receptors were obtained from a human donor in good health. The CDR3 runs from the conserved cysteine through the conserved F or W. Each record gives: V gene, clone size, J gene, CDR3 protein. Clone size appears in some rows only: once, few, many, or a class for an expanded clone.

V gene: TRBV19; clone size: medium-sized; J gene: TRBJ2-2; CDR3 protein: CASSQGGLARVTGELFF
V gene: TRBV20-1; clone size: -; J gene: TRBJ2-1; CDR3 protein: CSFRAGGPRNEQFF
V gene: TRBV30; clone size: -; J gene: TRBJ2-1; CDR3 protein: CAWRLRGPYNEQFF
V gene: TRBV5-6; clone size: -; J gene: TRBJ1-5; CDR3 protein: CASSLNRVNQPQHF
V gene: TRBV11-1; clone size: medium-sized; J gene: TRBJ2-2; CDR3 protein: CASSSGLAGGGAGELFF
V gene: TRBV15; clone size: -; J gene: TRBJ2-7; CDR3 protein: CATSRDPEGLPYF
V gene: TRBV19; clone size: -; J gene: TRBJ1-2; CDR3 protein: CASSIYDTLNHTF
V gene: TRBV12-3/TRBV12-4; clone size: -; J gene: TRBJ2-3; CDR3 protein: CASSTTSGVKGTQYF
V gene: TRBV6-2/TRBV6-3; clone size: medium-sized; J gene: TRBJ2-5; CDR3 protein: CASSSPGQGKTQYF
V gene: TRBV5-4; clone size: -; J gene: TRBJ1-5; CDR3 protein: CASSLAPGINQPQHF
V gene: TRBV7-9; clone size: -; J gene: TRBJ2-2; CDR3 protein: CASSPGTGISGELFF
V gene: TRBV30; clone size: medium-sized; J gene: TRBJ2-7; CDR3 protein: CAWSSQGYEQYF
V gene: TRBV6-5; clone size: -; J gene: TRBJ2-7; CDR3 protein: CASSSSTQNAYEQYF
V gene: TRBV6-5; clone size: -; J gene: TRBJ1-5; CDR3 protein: CASTGSGLQGINQPQHF
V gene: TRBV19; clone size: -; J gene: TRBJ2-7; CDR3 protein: CASSTNGQAPRGTYEQYF
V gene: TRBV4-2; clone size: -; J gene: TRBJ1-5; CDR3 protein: CASSPDRAGLNQPQHF
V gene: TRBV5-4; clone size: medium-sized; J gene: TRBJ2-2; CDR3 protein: CASSLRTSGRRTGELFF
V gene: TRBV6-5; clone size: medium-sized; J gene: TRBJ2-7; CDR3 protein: CASSRDRVSYEQYF
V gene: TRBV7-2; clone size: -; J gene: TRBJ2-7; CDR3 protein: CASRPGGGRYEQYF
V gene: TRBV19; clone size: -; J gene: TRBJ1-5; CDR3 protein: CASGDRPNQPQHF
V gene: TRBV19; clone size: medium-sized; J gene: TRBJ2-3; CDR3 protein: CASSMGQRSTDTQYF
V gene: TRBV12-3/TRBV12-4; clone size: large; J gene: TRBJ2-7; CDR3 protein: CASSPGAYEQYF
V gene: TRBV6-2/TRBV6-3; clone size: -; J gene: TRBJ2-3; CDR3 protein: CASSYGREGRDTQYF
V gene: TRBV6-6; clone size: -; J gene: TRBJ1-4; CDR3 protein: CASRGNRDGEKLFF
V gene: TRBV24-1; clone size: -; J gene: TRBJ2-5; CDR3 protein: CATSVPGQEKETQYF
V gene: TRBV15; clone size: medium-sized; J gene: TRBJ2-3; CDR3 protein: CATSFGQGTDTQYF
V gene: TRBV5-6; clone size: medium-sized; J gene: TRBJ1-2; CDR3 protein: CASSLEQHYGYTF
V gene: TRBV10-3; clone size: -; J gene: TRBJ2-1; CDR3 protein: CAISEDPRWGEQFF
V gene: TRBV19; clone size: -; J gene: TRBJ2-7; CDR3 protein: CASSFQTNYEQYF
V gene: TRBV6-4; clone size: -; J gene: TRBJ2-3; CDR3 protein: CASSEGVISTDTQYF
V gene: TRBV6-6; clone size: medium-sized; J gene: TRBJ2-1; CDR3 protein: CASSPGLAGVEGYNEQFF
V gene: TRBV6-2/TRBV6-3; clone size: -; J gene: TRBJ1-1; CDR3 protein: CASSYSSGSGSKAFF
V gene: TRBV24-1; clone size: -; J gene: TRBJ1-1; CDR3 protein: CATGQGANTEAFF
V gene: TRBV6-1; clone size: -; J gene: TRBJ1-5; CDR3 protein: CASIGPNQPQHF
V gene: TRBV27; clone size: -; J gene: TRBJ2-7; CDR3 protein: CATALEGTEQYF
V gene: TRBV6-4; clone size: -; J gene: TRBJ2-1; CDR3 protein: CASKASRGSYNEQFF
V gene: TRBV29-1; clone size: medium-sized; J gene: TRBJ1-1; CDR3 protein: CSGEGHRGTEAFF
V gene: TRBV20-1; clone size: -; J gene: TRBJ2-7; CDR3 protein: CSARSWQSSYEQYF
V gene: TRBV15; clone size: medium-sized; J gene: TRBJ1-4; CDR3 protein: CATSRDRGAEKLFF
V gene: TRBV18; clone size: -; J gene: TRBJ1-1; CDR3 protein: CASSPTSSSGTEAFF
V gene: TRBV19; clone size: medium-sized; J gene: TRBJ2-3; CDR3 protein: CASSIGGWGTDTQYF
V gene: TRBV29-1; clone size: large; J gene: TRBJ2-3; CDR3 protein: CSAPVKGSTDTQYF
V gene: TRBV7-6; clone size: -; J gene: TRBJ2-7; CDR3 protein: CASSLGRNTYEQYF
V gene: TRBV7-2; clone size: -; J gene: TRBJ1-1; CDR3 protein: CANSLGQGWTEAFF
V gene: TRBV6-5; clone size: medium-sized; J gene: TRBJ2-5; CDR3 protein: CASSMTSGLYQETQYF